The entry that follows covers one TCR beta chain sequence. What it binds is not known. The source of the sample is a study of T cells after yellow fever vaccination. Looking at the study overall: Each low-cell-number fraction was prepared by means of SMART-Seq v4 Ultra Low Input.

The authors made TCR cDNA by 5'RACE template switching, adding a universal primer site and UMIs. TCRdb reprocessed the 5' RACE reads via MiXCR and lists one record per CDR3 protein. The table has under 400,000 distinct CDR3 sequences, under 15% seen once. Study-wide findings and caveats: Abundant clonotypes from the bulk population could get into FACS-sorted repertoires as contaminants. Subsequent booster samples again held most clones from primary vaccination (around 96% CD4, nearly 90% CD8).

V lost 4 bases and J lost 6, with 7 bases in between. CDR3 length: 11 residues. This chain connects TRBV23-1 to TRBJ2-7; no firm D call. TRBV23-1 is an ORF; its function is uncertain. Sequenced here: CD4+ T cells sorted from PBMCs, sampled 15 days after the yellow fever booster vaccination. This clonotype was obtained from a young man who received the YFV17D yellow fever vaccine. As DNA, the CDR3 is TGCGCCAGCAGTCGGGCTGGCGAGCAGTACGTC. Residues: CASSRAGEQYV.